This T cell receptor (beta chain) was captured by sequencing in a study of blood T cell repertoires in COVID-19. Study overall: The study drew acute and convalescent COVID-19 samples from the United States, Italy and Spain.

In the original workflow: Estimated nucleated cell counts came from reference gene primer amplification. The method was immunoSEQ multiplex PCR; TCRdb's version includes in-frame clones alone and lacks a portion of them. V and J calls and clone size follow that table, whereas D and trimming were derived from the DNA. Of about 52,000 clones listed, roughly 86% were seen once; the top ten hold 20% to 25%. This CDR3 spans 15 amino acids. Germline CDR1 is SNHLY and CDR2 is FYNNEI. Trimming shortened V by 2 bases and J by 3 bases, and 10 bases separated the two germline ends. The chain is built from TRBV2 and TRBJ2-2, with TRBD1 as a possible D gene (5 bases). This receptor was identified in a woman older than 75 with acute or convalescent COVID-19. Sequenced input: peripheral blood. The CDR3 coding sequence is TGTGCCAGCAGTGAATCAGGACACCACACCGGGGAGCTGTTTTTT. The encoded protein is CASSESGHHTGELFF.